The T cell receptor (beta chain) under discussion was sequenced for a study of T cell responses to AZD1222 COVID-19 vaccine. The CDR3 totals 15 residues. With 8 bases clipped from V and 6 bases from J, the junction kept 11 bases outside the gene matches. Germline CDR1 LNHDA, CDR2 SQIVND (reference sequence). Libraries were prepared by immunoSEQ multiplex PCR; TCRdb keeps only in-frame clonotypes and omits some of them. The sample has 54,000 or so clones; roughly three quarters are singletons. This receptor was taken from an adult who received the AZD1222 COVID-19 vaccine. The chain links TRBV19 to TRBJ1-5; the match to TRBD1 covers 9 bases. The sequences come from peripheral blood, collected 28 days after the second AZD1222 dose. The chain's CDR3 is CASSQGTGKSQPQHF. The CDR3, as DNA: TGTGCCAGTTCCCAAGGGACAGGGAAGAGTCAGCCCCAGCATTTT.